This T cell receptor (beta chain) was identified in a study of cytomegalovirus exposure and HLA in healthy donors. Study-level points and caveats: In a later analysis, donors in an Asian-associated ancestry cluster reportedly had fewer N-insertions in productive TCRs than the cohort mean. Segments of the TCR beta V type were, in most cases, productive about 87% or about 30% of the time in an earlier analysis.

Remarks on this clone: Its specificity is unknown.

The CDR3 extends over 12 amino acids. Per germline, CDR1 SEHNR and CDR2 FQNEAQ (reference sequence). The V end lost 3 bases, the J end lost 8 bases, and 10 bases lay between the germline ends. The PCR used 60 Vbeta and 13 Jbeta primers. Libraries were prepared by immunoSEQ multiplex PCR; TCRdb keeps only in-frame clonotypes and omits some of them. The table has under 200,000 clones, 80% seen once; the top ten hold 1%. The TCR originated in a woman in her 50s in good health and CMV-seropositive. The chain uses TRBV7-9 and TRBJ1-1, with unresolved D. Material: PBMCs. CDR3 bases: TGTGCCAGCAGCTTGGAGGTGTTCGAAGCTTTCTTT. Amino acids: CASSLEVFEAFF.